These 5 T cell receptor beta chains were all obtained from the same sample, sequenced in a study of OX40 agonist ivuxolimab in advanced cancers. Here immunoSEQ multiplex PCR was the method, and the copy in TCRdb shows in-frame clones only, minus some. The sample holds 90,000 or so clones, 80% to 95% seen once. The sequencing here drew on CD4+ or CD8+ T cells sorted from blood, taken in a trial of the OX40 agonist ivuxolimab. The receptor source for this set is an adult with an advanced solid tumor such as melanoma, head and neck, liver or kidney cancer.

The V call is TRBV6-6, the J call TRBJ1-1; possibly TRBD1 for D (6 bases). V lost 6 bases and J lost 8, with 10 bases in between. The CDR3 contains 11 residues. Germline assignment: CDR1 MNHNY and CDR2 SVGAGI (reference sequence). CDR3: CASSLRGEAFF. CDR3 bases: TGTGCCAGCAGCCTCAGGGGAGAAGCTTTCTTT.

The chain employs TRBV4-1 and TRBJ2-3, with 7 positions matching TRBD1. The CDR3 is made up of 15 amino acids. The germline V gene encodes CDR1 MGHRA and CDR2 YSYEKL. The V and J ends lost 6 bases and 2 bases, in that order; junction bases with no gene match: 8. CDR3: CASRNRDRNTDTQYF. The CDR3, as DNA: TGCGCCAGCAGAAACCGGGACAGAAACACAGATACGCAGTATTTT.

This clone was detected only once. The chain carries TRBV27 and TRBJ2-5; TRBD2 aligns across 11 bases. Germline lookup yields CDR1 MNHEY and CDR2 SMNVEV (reference sequence). Germline trimming cut 4 bases from V and 2 bases from J; bases unmatched to any gene: 6. There are 16 residues in the CDR3. The CDR3 protein is CASSSQLAGEQETQYF. The CDR3 nucleotides are TGTGCCAGCAGTTCTCAACTAGCGGGGGAACAAGAGACCCAGTACTTC.

The V gene is TRBV2, the J gene TRBJ2-1, with 7 bases matching TRBD2. Germline trimming cut 2 bases from V and 8 bases from J; bases unmatched to any gene: 6. There are 14 residues in the CDR3. The germline V gene has CDR1 SNHLY and CDR2 FYNNEI. The CDR3 is CASSEWAGRDEQFF. The CDR3 DNA is TGTGCCAGCAGTGAATGGGCAGGGAGGGATGAGCAGTTCTTC.

The V call is TRBV4-1, the J call TRBJ1-2; TRBD1 might be the D (5 bases). CDR1 and CDR2 (germline): MGHRA, YSYEKL. The CDR3 contains 15 residues. V was clipped by 4 bases and J by 3 bases, with 15 bases between them. The CDR3 loop is CASSRHMGDDYGYTF. CDR3 nucleotides: TGCGCCAGCAGCCGCCATATGGGGGATGACTATGGCTACACCTTC.